The TCR beta chain under discussion was sequenced for a study of shared clonotypes between healthy human individuals. V lost 4 bases, J lost 2 bases, and 4 bases stayed unmatched. Germline V gives CDR1 SGHRS, CDR2 YFSETQ. The CDR3 has 16 residues. Study-level findings and limits: Generation of non-shared clonotypes was less probable than generation of clonotypes shared by all four donors.

The method was immunoSEQ multiplex PCR; TCRdb's version includes in-frame clones alone and lacks a portion of them. The sample carries 1 million to 1.2 million clones, about 72% recorded once. In the case of this clone: Its antigen is undetermined.

The chain is built from TRBV5-1 and TRBJ2-1, with 12 bases fitting TRBD1. Source material: memory CD4+ T cells from PBMCs. Subset: CD45RA-negative fraction. The receptor was isolated from a man aged 18 to 30 in good health. Some clones in this sample may be carry-over from other donors' samples. The CDR3 DNA sequence: TGCGCCAGCAGCCCGGGGACAGGGGGCGCCTACAATGAGCAGTTCTTC. It yields the protein CASSPGTGGAYNEQFF. The full variable domain, with the rest looked up from reference TRBV5-1 and TRBJ2-1, is KAGVTQTPRYLIKTRGQQVTLSCSPISGHRSVSWYQQTPGQGLQFLFEYFSETQRNKGNFPGRFSGRQFSNSRSEMNVSTLELGDSALYLCASSPGTGGAYNEQFFGPGTRLTVL.